The present T cell receptor beta chain was sequenced within a study of cytomegalovirus exposure and HLA in healthy donors. Overall study findings and caveats: In vitro confirmation showed three CMV-associated chains to be CMV antigen specific.

With 60 Vbeta and 13 Jbeta primers, the PCR was carried out. The method was immunoSEQ multiplex PCR; TCRdb's version includes in-frame clones alone and lacks a portion of them. Found here are approximately 130,000 clones, approximately 80% of them singletons; the top ten hold around 1.2%. About this clone: Antigen: not known.

The CDR3 totals 13 residues. V dropped 2 bases and J dropped 3 bases, with 8 bases sitting between them. CDR1 is WSHSY, CDR2 SAAADI, per germline. The sequence derives from a man aged 45 to 65 in good health and CMV-seronegative. The sequenced sample consisted of PBMCs. J is TRBJ2-7 and V is TRBV10-2; D call uncertain. The CDR3 DNA reads as TGCGCCAGCAGTGAGAATTCAGGCTACGAGCAGTACTTC. Translating it yields CASSENSGYEQYF.